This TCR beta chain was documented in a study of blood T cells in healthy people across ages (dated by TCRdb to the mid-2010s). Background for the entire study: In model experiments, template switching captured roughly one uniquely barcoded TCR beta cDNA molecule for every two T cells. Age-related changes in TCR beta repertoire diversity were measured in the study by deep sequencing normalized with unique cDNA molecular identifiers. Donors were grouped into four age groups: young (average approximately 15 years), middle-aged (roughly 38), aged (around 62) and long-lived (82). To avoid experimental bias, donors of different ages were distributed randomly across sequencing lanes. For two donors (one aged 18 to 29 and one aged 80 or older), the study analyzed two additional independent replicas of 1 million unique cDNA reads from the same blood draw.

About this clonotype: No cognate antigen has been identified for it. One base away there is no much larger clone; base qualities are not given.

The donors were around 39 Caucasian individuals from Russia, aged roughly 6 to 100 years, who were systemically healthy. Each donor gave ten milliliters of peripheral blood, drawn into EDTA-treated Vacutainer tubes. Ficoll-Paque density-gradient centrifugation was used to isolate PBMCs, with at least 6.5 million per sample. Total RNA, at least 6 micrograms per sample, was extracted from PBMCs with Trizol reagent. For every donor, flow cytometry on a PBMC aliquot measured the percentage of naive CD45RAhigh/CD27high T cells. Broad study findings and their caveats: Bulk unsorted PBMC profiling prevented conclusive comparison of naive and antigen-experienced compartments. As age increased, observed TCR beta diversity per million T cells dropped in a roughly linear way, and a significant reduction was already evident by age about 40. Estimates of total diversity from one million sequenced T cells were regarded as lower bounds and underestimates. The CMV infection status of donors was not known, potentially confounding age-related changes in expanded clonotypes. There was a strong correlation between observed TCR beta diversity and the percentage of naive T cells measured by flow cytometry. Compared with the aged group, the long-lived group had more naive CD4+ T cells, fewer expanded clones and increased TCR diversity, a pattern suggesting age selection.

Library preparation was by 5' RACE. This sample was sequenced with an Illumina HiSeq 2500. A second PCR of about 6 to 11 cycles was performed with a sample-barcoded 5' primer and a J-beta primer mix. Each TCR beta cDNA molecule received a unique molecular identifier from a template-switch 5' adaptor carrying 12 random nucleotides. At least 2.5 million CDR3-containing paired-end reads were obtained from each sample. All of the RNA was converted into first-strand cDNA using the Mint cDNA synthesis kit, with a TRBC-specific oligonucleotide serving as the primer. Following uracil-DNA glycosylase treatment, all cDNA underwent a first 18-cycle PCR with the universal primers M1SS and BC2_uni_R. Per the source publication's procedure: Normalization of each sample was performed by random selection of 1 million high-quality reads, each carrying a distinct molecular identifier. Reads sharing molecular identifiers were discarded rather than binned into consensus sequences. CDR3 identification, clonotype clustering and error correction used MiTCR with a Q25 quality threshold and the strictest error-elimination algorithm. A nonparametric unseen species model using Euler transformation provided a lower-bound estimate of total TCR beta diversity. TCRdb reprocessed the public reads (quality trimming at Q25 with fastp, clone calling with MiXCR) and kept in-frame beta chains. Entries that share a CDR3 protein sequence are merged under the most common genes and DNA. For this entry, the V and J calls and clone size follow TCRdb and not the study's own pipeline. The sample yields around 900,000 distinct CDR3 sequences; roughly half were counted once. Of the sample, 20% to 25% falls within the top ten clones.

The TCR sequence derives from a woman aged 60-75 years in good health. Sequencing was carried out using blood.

The DNA reads TGTGCCAGCAATACACCCCACAGCGCTGGTCCTGATGGCTACACCTTC. It translates to CASNTPHSAGPDGYTF. The chain is made from TRBV6-2 or TRBV6-3 and TRBJ1-2, with no reliable assignment of the D segment. Measured from the cysteine to the phenylalanine, the CDR3 is 16 residues long. Left in the record is the CDR3 DNA by itself, 48 bases read in frame from the first base. The germline V gene supplies CDR1 MNHEY and CDR2 SVGEGT. A distance of 24 bases separates the germline ends of V and J, which lose 7 bases and 6 bases respectively.